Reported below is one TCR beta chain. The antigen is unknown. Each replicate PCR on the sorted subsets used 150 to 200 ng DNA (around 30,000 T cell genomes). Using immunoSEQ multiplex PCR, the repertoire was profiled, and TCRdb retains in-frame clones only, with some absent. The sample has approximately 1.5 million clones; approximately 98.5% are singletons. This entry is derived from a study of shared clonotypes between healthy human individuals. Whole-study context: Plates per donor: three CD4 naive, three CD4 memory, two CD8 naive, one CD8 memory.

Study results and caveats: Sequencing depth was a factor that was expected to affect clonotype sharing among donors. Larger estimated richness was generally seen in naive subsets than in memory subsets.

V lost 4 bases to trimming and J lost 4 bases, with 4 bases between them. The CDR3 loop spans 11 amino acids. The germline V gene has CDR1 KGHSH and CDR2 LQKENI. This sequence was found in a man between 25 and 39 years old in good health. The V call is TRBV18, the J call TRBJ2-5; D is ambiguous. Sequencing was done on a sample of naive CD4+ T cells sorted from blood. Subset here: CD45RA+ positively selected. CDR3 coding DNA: TGTGCCAGCTCACACCCAGAGACCCAGTACTTC. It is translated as CASSHPETQYF.